This T cell receptor beta chain comes out of a study of blood T cell repertoires in COVID-19. Study at large: COVID-19 samples, acute and convalescent, were from the United States, Italy and Spain.

Participants came from some 26 US areas, aged about 18 to 95 years. Donors were grouped by their self-reported clinical history. V trimming: 7 bases; J trimming: 8 bases; junction bases outside the gene matches: 13. Germline V gene data show CDR1 as SGHVS and CDR2 as FQNEAQ. The CDR3 length is 15 residues. The method was immunoSEQ multiplex PCR; TCRdb's version includes in-frame clones alone and lacks a portion of them. The profile shows some 490,000 clones, about nine tenths of them singletons. This chain links TRBV7-8 with TRBJ1-4, with 7 bases aligning to TRBD1. The sample taken for sequencing was PBMCs or T cells enriched from blood (not recorded which). This TCR was recovered from a woman aged 55-70 years who had recovered from COVID-19. CDR3 residues: CASKNLRDRDEKLFF. The DNA of the CDR3 is TGTGCCAGCAAAAACCTTCGGGACAGAGACGAAAAACTGTTTTTT.